These 16 T cell receptor beta chains were all obtained from the same sample, sequenced in a study of cytomegalovirus exposure and HLA in healthy donors. The PCR was carried out with 60 Vbeta primers and 13 Jbeta primers. Libraries were prepared by immunoSEQ multiplex PCR; TCRdb keeps only in-frame clonotypes and omits some of them. The data show approximately 97,000 clones, under 90% seen once. The specimen sequenced was PBMCs. The receptors come from a woman in her seventies in good health and CMV-seropositive.

The chain joins TRBV27 to TRBJ1-6, with D hard to call. Germline CDR1 MNHEY, CDR2 SMNVEV (reference sequence). The ends were cut back, 3 bases at V and 2 bases at J, with 8 bases in the middle. The length of the CDR3 is 15 residues. The CDR3 protein is CASSLADTYNSPLHF. The CDR3 DNA is TGTGCCAGCAGTTTGGCAGACACCTATAATTCACCCCTCCACTTT.

The rearrangement links TRBV7-3 to TRBJ2-7; a possible D gene is TRBD2 (6 bases). This CDR3 comprises 14 residues. CDR1 and CDR2 (germline): SGHTA, FQGTGA. Deletions cut 5 bases from V and 2 bases from J, with 13 bases between. CDR3 sequence: CASSPRTGAYEQYF. The CDR3, as DNA: TGTGCCAGCAGCCCAAGGACGGGAGCCTACGAGCAGTACTTC. The full variable domain, in which reference TRBV7-3 and TRBJ2-7 provide the parts outside the CDR3, is GAGVSQTPSNKVTEKGKYVELRCDPISGHTALYWYRQSLGQGPEFLIYFQGTGAADDSGLPNDRFFAVRPEGSVSTLKIQRTERGDSAVYLCASSPRTGAYEQYFGPGTRLTVT.

The chain carries TRBV19 and TRBJ1-2; 12 nucleotides line up with TRBD1. This CDR3 region has 16 residues. Germline trimming cut 4 bases from V and 8 bases from J; bases unmatched to any gene: 11. In germline, CDR1 is LNHDA, CDR2 SQIVND (reference sequence). The chain's CDR3 is CASSRGSGQGAGGYTF. DNA for the CDR3: TGTGCCAGTAGTAGAGGCTCGGGACAGGGGGCGGGAGGCTACACCTTC.

J is TRBJ1-1 and V is TRBV28; 7 nucleotides match TRBD1. The CDR3 covers 14 residues. CDR1 and CDR2 (germline): MDHEN, SYDVKM. J lost 1 base, V lost 2 bases, and 1 base had no gene match. This CDR3 is CASSLRQGNTEAFF. The CDR3 DNA is TGTGCCAGCAGTTTACGACAGGGGAACACTGAAGCTTTCTTT.

This clone has only one observation. The chain is built from TRBV15 and TRBJ2-2; perhaps TRBD2 as D (5 bases). Germline CDR1 LNHNV, CDR2 YYDKDF (reference sequence). The CDR3 contains 13 residues. The ends were cut back, 3 bases at V and 5 bases at J, with 7 bases in the middle. CDR3 DNA: TGTGCCACCAGCAGCACGGGGACCGGGGAGCTGTTTTTT. Amino acids: CATSSTGTGELFF.

The chain carries TRBV4-1 and TRBJ2-1, with 8 nucleotides matching TRBD2. With V trimmed by 1 base and J by 6 bases, 8 bases remained unmatched. Per germline, CDR1 MGHRA and CDR2 YSYEKL. This CDR3 is 16 amino acids long. CDR3 nucleotides: TGCGCCAGCAGCCAAGCTCGAGCGGGAGCCAGCAATGAGCAGTTCTTC. Translated, it gives CASSQARAGASNEQFF.

This chain joins TRBV28 and TRBJ1-2; the D gene is possibly TRBD1 (5 bases). The V and J ends lost 8 bases and 0 bases respectively, with 13 bases between them. Germline CDR1 reads MDHEN; CDR2 reads SYDVKM. The CDR3 covers 14 residues. The CDR3 DNA reads TGTGCCAGCTTTGGGGCACCTCCTAACTATGGCTACACCTTC. Its protein product is CASFGAPPNYGYTF.

In this sample, this clone turned up once. The rearrangement joins TRBV29-1 to TRBJ1-4, with a weak D call TRBD1 (5 bases). CDR1 and CDR2 from the germline V gene are SQVTM and ANQGSEA. The V end lost 5 bases, the J end lost 7 bases, and 14 bases lay between the germline ends. The CDR3 totals 13 residues. The CDR3 protein is CSVILRGGEKLFF. CDR3 in DNA: TGCAGCGTTATTCTGCGGGGGGGTGAAAAACTGTTTTTT.

The rearrangement links TRBV29-1 to TRBJ1-1, with D unresolved. The ends were cut back, 5 bases at V and 0 bases at J, with 10 bases in the middle. The CDR3 contains 13 residues. From germline, CDR1 is SQVTM and CDR2 ANQGSEA. The CDR3 DNA sequence: TGCAGCGTTCTTACAGATGTGAACACTGAAGCTTTCTTT. Residues: CSVLTDVNTEAFF.

This chain joins TRBV6-5 and TRBJ1-5; TRBD1 might be the D (5 bases). In germline, CDR1 is MNHEY, CDR2 SVGAGI. Trimming cost V 8 bases and J 0 bases, with 14 bases left between them. The CDR3 contains 15 residues. CDR3 sequence reads: CASAIRVNSNQPQHF. CDR3 coding DNA: TGTGCCAGCGCTATCAGGGTGAATAGCAATCAGCCCCAGCATTTT.

The chain is built from TRBV5-4 and TRBJ2-7, with 14 bases identical to TRBD2. J lost 2 bases, V lost 4 bases, and 5 bases had no gene match. The CDR3 is 16 residues long. Germline V lookup: CDR1 SGHNT, CDR2 YYREEE (reference sequence). The CDR3 sequence is CASSPGLAGGPYEQYF. The CDR3 nucleotides read TGTGCCAGCAGCCCCGGACTAGCGGGAGGACCCTACGAGCAGTACTTC.

The V call is TRBV7-2, the J call TRBJ2-7; TRBD2 matches 8 bases. Looked up from germline, CDR1 is SGHTA and CDR2 is FQGNSA. The CDR3 consists of 16 residues. V lost 5 bases to trimming and J lost 0 bases; unmatched junction nucleotides: 9. CDR3 in DNA: TGTGCCAGCAGCCCCCTTGGTAGCGGGACCTCCTACGAGCAGTACTTC. Translated, it gives CASSPLGSGTSYEQYF. The variable domain in full, with the rest retrieved from reference TRBV7-2 and TRBJ2-7, is GAGVSQSPSNKVTEKGKDVELRCDPISGHTALYWYRQSLGQGLEFLIYFQGNSAPDKSGLPSDRFSAERTGGSVSTLTIQRTQQEDSAVYLCASSPLGSGTSYEQYFGPGTRLTVT.

This chain joins TRBV7-2 and TRBJ2-7; 9 bases map to TRBD1. Trimming removed 4 bases from V and 1 base from J; junction bases left unmatched: 8. CDR3 length equals 16 residues. The germline V gene has CDR1 SGHTA and CDR2 FQGNSA. The CDR3 loop reads CASSSTAGTGSYEQYF. The CDR3 nucleotides read TGTGCCAGCAGCTCGACGGCGGGGACAGGGTCCTACGAGCAGTACTTC.

This clone was recorded a few times. J is TRBJ1-2 and V is TRBV7-9, with D perhaps matching TRBD1 (6 bases). The CDR3 runs to 14 residues. With 1 base removed from V and 2 bases from J, the gap between germline ends came to 8 bases. The germline V gene has CDR1 SEHNR and CDR2 FQNEAQ (reference sequence). The CDR3 sequence: CASSLEQGNYGYTF. CDR3 coding DNA: TGTGCCAGCAGCTTAGAACAGGGAAACTATGGCTACACCTTC.

V gene TRBV10-3 combines with J gene TRBJ2-3; 9 bases map to TRBD2. CDR1 ENHRY and CDR2 SYGVKD come from the germline V gene. Trimming removed 2 bases from V and 7 bases from J; junction bases left unmatched: 10. The CDR3 loop spans 16 amino acids. CDR3: CAISEEASGMRNTQYF. CDR3 DNA: TGTGCCATCAGTGAGGAGGCTAGCGGGATGAGAAATACGCAGTATTTT.

This chain joins TRBV7-8 and TRBJ2-3; the D gene is possibly TRBD1 (5 bases). V lost 8 bases and J lost 4, with 19 bases in between. Per germline, CDR1 SGHVS and CDR2 FQNEAQ. This CDR3 comprises 15 residues. CDR3: CASSKSGAEPDTQYF. The CDR3 DNA reads TGTGCCAGCTCGAAATCTGGGGCAGAACCAGATACGCAGTATTTT.